This TCR beta chain emerged from a study of blood T cell repertoires in COVID-19. Study summary: Sources were T cells, B-cell-depleted T cells, or PBMCs; the material itself was cDNA or gDNA.

TCRdb's table, derived via immunoSEQ multiplex PCR, lists solely in-frame clones and lacks some. The sample yields fewer than 250,000 clones, about 90% seen once. Germline V CDR1 and CDR2: SGDLS, YYNGEE. The CDR3 consists of 17 residues. Trimming took 3 bases from V and 1 from J; bases not matched to a gene: 5. The TCR originated in a man aged 30 to 45 with acute or convalescent COVID-19. Sequenced input: peripheral blood. The genes are TRBV9 and TRBJ2-5; TRBD2 aligns across 14 bases. The CDR3 DNA is TGTGCCAGCAGCGGAGGGGGACTAGCGGGAGTCCAAGAGACCCAGTACTTC. Protein sequence: CASSGGGLAGVQETQYF.